A single T cell receptor beta chain is shown here with its context. Its specific antigen is unknown. One junction end does not reproduce the germline sequence, and a read error may be involved. Peripheral blood CD8+ and CD4+ T cells from healthy donors, Susac syndrome patients and multiple sclerosis patients were profiled by high-throughput TCR beta sequencing. The multiple sclerosis controls were treatment-naive patients whose relapsing-remitting disease, either stable or active, fulfilled the revised McDonald criteria. Bulk CD8+ and CD4+ T cells were purified by magnetic negative isolation, while CD8+ TEMRA cells were enriched using FACS. Blood was drawn into EDTA tubes, processed within 24 hours, and PBMCs were isolated by density gradient centrifugation. PBMCs intended for TCR sequencing were cryopreserved in liquid nitrogen and thawed later in a water bath at 37 degrees C. The sorted or isolated CD4+, CD8+ and CD8+ TEMRA cells reached a purity of at least 90%.

This entry comes from a study of CD8 T cells in Susac syndrome (dated by TCRdb to about 2019). Notes on the research overall: Whether CD8+ T cell activation and differentiation in Susac syndrome was antigen driven was tested using repertoire sequencing. The study compared CD8+ T cell repertoire clonality among around 11 healthy donors, 14 Susac syndrome patients and approximately 16 multiple sclerosis patients. Beyond this particular receptor, the publication reports: The number of individuals in the TCR sequencing and HLA analysis was acknowledged as relatively small.

RNA was extracted with the RNeasy kit and about 0.45 to 1 ug was reverse transcribed using random hexamers. TCR beta CDR3 regions were amplified with the immunoSEQ multiplex PCR assay covering 54 Vbeta and 13 Jbeta segments. PCR amplification bias was corrected by using a synthetic template baseline for primer optimization and computational correction. Per the original workflow: Reads were annotated to V, D and J genes per IMGT and analyzed with immunoSEQ Analyzer, keeping only productive sequences. To calculate clonality, Shannon entropy was normalized by log2 of the number of productive unique sequences and then subtracted from one. Public and private clones were assessed among the 100 most prevalent clones of each patient and control. Susac-specific clones were defined as absent from healthy and MS cohorts, 850 to 1,300 published viral clones and other ImmuneACCESS disease sequences. TCRdb reworked the public reads: Q25 trimming with fastp, MiXCR clone assembly, productive beta chains retained. CDR3 protein duplicates are merged, each entry listing the most common genes and DNA. V and J calls and clone size were set by TCRdb, not the authors. In all, the sample holds almost 450,000 distinct CDR3 sequences, and more than 80% of those were seen once. In total, the top ten clones hold about 0.12% of the sample.

The germline V gene supplies CDR1 SGHAT and CDR2 FQNNGV. Measured from the cysteine to the phenylalanine, the CDR3 is 16 residues long. Only CDR3 DNA remains: 48 bases, in frame from the first base. Sequencing used CD8+ T cells from PBMCs. The clonotype comes from a human donor with multiple sclerosis. The chain employs TRBV11-2 and TRBJ2-2; TRBD2 is a weak D gene call, 5 bases matching. The bases are TGTGCCAGCAGCTTAGTACCACCAATCAACACCGGGGAGCCGTTTTTT. The translation is CASSLVPPINTGEPFF.